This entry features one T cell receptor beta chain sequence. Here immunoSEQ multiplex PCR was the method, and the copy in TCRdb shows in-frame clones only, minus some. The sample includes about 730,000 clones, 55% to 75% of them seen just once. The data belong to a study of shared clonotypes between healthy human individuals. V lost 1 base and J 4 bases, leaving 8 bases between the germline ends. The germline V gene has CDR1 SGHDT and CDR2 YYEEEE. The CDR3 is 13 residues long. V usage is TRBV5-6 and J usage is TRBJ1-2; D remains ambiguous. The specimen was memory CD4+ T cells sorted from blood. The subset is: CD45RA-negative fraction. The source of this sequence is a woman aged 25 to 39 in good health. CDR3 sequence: CASSLPSGYGYTF. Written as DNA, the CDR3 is TGTGCCAGCAGCTTGCCAAGCGGCTATGGCTACACCTTC.